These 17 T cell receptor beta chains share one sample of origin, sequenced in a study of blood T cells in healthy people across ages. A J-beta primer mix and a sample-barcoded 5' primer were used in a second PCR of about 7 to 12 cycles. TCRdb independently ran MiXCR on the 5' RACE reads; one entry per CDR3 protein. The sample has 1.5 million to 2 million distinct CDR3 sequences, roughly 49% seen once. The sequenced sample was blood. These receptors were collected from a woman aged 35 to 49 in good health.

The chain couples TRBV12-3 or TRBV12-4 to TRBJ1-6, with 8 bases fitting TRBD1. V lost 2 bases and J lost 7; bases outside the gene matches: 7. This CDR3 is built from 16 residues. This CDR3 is CASSLNSGGLNSPLHF. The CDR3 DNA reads TGTGCCAGCAGTTTAAATTCAGGGGGCCTAAATTCACCCCTCCACTTT.

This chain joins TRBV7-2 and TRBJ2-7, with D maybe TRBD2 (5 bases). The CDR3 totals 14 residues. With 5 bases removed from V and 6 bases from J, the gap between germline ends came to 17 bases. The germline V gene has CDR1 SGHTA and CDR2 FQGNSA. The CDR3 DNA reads TGTGCCAGCAGCCCCCCGCTTAGAGGGCTCGAGCAGTACTTC. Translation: CASSPPLRGLEQYF.

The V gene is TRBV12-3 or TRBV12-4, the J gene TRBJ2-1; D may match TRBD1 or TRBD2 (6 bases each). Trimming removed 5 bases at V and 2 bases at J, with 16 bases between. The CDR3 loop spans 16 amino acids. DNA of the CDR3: TGTGCCAGCAGTCCTGTCCGGGGGCCAACCTACAATGAGCAGTTCTTC. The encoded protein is CASSPVRGPTYNEQFF.

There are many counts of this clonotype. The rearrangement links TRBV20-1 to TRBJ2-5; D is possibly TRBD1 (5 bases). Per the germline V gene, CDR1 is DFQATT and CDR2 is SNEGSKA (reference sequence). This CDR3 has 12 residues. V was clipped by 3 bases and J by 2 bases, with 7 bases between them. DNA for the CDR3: TGCAGTGCTAGCACAGGTCAAGAGACCCAGTACTTC. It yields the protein CSASTGQETQYF.

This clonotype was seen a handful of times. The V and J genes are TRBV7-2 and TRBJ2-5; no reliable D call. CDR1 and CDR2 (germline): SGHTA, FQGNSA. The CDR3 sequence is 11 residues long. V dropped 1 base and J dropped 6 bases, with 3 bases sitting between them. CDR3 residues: CASSLEQTQYF. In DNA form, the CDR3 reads TGTGCCAGCAGCTTAGAGCAGACCCAGTACTTC.

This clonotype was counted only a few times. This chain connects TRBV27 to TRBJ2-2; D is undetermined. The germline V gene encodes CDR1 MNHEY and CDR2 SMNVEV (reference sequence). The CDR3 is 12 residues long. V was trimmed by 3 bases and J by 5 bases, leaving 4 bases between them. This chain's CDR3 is CASSLSTGELFF. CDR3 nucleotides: TGTGCCAGCAGTTTGAGTACCGGGGAGCTGTTTTTT.

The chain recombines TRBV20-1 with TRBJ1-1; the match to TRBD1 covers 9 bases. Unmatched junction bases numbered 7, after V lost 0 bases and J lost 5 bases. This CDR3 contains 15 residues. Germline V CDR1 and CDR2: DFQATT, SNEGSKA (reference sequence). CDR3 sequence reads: CSARDFGQGRTEAFF. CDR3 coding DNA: TGCAGTGCTAGAGACTTCGGACAGGGGAGGACTGAAGCTTTCTTT.

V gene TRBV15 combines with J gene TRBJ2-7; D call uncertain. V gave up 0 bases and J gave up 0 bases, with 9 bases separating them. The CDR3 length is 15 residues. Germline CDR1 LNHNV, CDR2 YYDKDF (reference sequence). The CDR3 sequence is CATSRDLSASYEQYF. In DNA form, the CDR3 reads TGTGCCACCAGCAGAGACTTGTCAGCCTCCTACGAGCAGTACTTC. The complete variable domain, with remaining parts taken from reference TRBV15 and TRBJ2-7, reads DAMVIQNPRYQVTQFGKPVTLSCSQTLNHNVMYWYQQKSSQAPKLLFHYYDKDFNNEADTPDNFQSRRPNTSFCFLDIRSPGLGDTAMYLCATSRDLSASYEQYFGPGTRLTVT.

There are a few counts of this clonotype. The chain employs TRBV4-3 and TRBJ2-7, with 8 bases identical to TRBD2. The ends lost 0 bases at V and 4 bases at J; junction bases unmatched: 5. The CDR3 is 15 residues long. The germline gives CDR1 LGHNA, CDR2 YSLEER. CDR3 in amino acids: CASSQDGASGYEQYF. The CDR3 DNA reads TGCGCCAGCAGCCAAGATGGGGCTAGCGGGTACGAGCAGTACTTC.

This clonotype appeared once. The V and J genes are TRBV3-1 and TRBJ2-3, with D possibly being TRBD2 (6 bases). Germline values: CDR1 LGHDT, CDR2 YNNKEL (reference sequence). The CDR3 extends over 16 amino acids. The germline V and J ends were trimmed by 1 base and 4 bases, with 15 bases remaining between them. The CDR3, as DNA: TGTGCCAGCAGCCAAGTCGCGGGATTGAGTGCAGATACGCAGTATTTT. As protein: CASSQVAGLSADTQYF.

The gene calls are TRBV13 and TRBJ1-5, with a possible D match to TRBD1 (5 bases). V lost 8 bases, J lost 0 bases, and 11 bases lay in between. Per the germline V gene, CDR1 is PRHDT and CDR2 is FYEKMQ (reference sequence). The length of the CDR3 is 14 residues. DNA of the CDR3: TGTGCCAGCGGAGACAGAAATAGCAATCAGCCCCAGCATTTT. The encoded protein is CASGDRNSNQPQHF. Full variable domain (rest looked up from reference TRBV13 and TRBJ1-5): AAGVIQSPRHLIKEKRETATLKCYPIPRHDTVYWYQQGPGQDPQFLISFYEKMQSDKGSIPDRFSAQQFSDYHSELNMSSLELGDSALYFCASGDRNSNQPQHFGDGTRLSIL.

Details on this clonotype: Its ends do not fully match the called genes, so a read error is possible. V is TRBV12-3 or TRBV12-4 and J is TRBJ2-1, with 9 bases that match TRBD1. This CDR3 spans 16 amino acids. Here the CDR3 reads CASTVPGTGSYDEQFF. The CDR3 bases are TGTGCCAGCACCGTCCCAGGGACAGGGTCCTACGATGAGCAGTTCTTC.

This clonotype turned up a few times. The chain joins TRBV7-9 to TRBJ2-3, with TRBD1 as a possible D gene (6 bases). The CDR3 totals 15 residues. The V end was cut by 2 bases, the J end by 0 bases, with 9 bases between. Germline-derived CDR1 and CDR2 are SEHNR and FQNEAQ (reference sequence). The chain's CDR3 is CASSLLTGSTDTQYF. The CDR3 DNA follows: TGTGCCAGCAGCTTACTGACAGGTAGCACAGATACGCAGTATTTT.

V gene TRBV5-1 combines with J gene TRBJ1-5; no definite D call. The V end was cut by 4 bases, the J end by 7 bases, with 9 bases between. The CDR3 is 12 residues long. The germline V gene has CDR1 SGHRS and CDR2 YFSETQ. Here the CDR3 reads CASSPSGQPQHF. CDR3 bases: TGCGCCAGCAGCCCCTCGGGCCAGCCCCAGCATTTT.

The CDR3 sequence is CATIDGGAYNEQFF. The CDR3 bases are TGTGCCACGATCGACGGGGGGGCGTACAATGAGCAGTTCTTC. This chain links TRBV15 with TRBJ2-1; 8 bases are a match to TRBD2. The CDR3 runs to 14 residues. Germline CDR1 is LNHNV and CDR2 is YYDKDF (reference sequence). The ends lost 9 bases at V and 4 bases at J; junction bases unmatched: 8.

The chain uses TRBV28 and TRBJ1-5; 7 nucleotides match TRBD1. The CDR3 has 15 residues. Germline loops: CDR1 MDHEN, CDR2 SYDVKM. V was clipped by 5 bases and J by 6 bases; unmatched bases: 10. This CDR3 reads CASSAPGGLSQPQHF. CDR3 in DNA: TGTGCCAGCAGTGCGCCAGGGGGTCTCTCTCAGCCCCAGCATTTT.

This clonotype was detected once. CDR3 bases: TGTGCCAGCAGCTTAACAGGGACGGCAGGCAGGGCTCAAATCTACGAGCAGTACTTC. Translation gives CASSLTGTAGRAQIYEQYF. The chain joins TRBV6-5 to TRBJ2-7; weak D call: TRBD1 (6 bases). Germline V gene lookup returns CDR1 MNHEY and CDR2 SVGAGI. CDR3 size: 19 residues. Trimming cost V 6 bases and J 3 bases, with 30 bases left between them.